This TCR beta chain was documented in a study of shared clonotypes between healthy human individuals. The protocol was immunoSEQ multiplex PCR, while the TCRdb copy is restricted to in-frame clones and leaves out a portion. Of about 2,500,000 clones detected, around nine tenths appear once; the ten largest clones hold around 0.15%. This CDR3 is 15 amino acids long. Germline V gene data show CDR1 as ENHRY and CDR2 as SYGVKD. Deletions cut 6 bases from V and 2 bases from J, with 14 bases between. The sequenced sample consisted of naive CD4+ T cells sorted from blood. The subset: CD45RA+ positively selected. The source is a man in his late teens or twenties in good health. This sequence joins TRBV10-3 and TRBJ2-1; the D gene could be TRBD1 or TRBD2 (6 bases each). Written as DNA, the CDR3 is TGTGCCATCAGCGGGGGCCAGGGAACCTACAATGAGCAGTTCTTC. This translates into CAISGGQGTYNEQFF.